The 10 T cell receptor beta chains reported below all come from one sample, sequenced in a study of blood T cell repertoires in COVID-19. The assay was immunoSEQ multiplex PCR, and TCRdb's table has in-frame clones only and misses some. The repertoire consists of about 120,000 clones, with approximately 90% occurring once and the leading ten covering less than 2%. Sequenced input: peripheral blood. These receptors came from a human donor with active COVID-19. The donor label of this sample is uncertain.

This clone was counted once. The CDR3 protein is CAAGLAINYGYTF. The CDR3 coding sequence is TGTGCCGCCGGACTCGCGATCAACTATGGCTACACCTTC. The chain is built from TRBV12-3 or TRBV12-4 and TRBJ1-2; D is unresolved. The CDR3 is 13 residues long. Trimming left V 11 bases short and J 2 bases short, with 15 bases between.

The chain links TRBV18 to TRBJ2-2; no definite D call. This CDR3 is built from 15 residues. The germline V gene has CDR1 KGHSH and CDR2 LQKENI. V was cut by 3 bases and J by 4 bases, with 12 bases left in between. The CDR3 coding sequence is TGTGCCAGCTCACCTGGCCAGTCAGGCACCGGGGAGCTGTTTTTT. Its translation is CASSPGQSGTGELFF.

This chain links TRBV6-2 or TRBV6-3 with TRBJ1-1; 9 nucleotides align to TRBD1. From germline, CDR1 is MNHEY and CDR2 SVGEGT. The V segment lost 2 bases and the J segment 3 bases; nucleotides outside the gene matches: 13. This CDR3 is built from 18 residues. CDR3 coding DNA: TGTGCCAGCAGTTACCCCACCGGGACAGGGAAGTCTGACACTGAAGCTTTCTTT. Protein sequence: CASSYPTGTGKSDTEAFF.

The V call is TRBV12-3 or TRBV12-4, the J call TRBJ2-1, with D hard to call. V was trimmed by 2 bases and J by 9 bases, leaving 11 bases between them. The CDR3 has 13 residues. The CDR3: CASSLIVLGEQFF. As DNA, the CDR3 is TGTGCCAGCAGTTTAATAGTCCTCGGTGAGCAGTTCTTC.

The chain recombines TRBV7-9 with TRBJ2-1; D not certain. In germline, CDR1 is SEHNR, CDR2 FQNEAQ (reference sequence). The V gene lost 1 base and the J gene lost 9 bases, with 13 bases spanning the gap. The CDR3 contains 14 residues. The DNA for the CDR3 is TGTGCCAGCAGCTTAGTAGCTAGTACCGGTGAGCAGTTCTTC. This sequence encodes CASSLVASTGEQFF.

There are a few counts of this clone. The chain has TRBV18 and TRBJ1-6, with TRBD1 matching over 9 bases. After removal of 5 bases from V and 8 bases from J, the junction contained 7 bases not matched to a gene. From germline, CDR1 is KGHSH and CDR2 LQKENI. This CDR3 is 15 amino acids long. CDR3 sequence reads: CASSILDRGDSPLHF. The CDR3 DNA reads TGTGCCAGCTCAATATTGGACAGGGGAGATTCACCCCTCCACTTT.

The chain uses TRBV2 and TRBJ2-4; 10 nucleotides align to TRBD2. V lost 8 bases and J lost 3; bases outside the gene matches: 7. Germline CDR1 and CDR2: SNHLY and FYNNEI. This CDR3 spans 15 amino acids. DNA of the CDR3: TGTGCCAGCGCTTTCGAGCGGGGGGGCAAAAACATTCAGTACTTC. The encoded protein is CASAFERGGKNIQYF.

A single count supports this clone. The chain joins TRBV29-1 to TRBJ2-3; D uncertain. This CDR3 has 14 residues. CDR1 and CDR2 (germline): SQVTM, ANQGSEA. Between the trimmed V and J ends, which lost 2 bases and 4 bases, there was a span of 13 bases. The CDR3 spells CSVEKITPADTQYF. DNA of the CDR3: TGCAGCGTTGAAAAGATTACACCTGCAGATACGCAGTATTTT.

This rearrangement joins TRBV9 to TRBJ2-2, with a tentative D call TRBD2 (7 bases). The CDR3 runs 16 residues. Germline values: CDR1 SGDLS, CDR2 YYNGEE. The V and J ends lost 5 bases and 6 bases respectively, with 20 bases between them. The CDR3 sequence: CASRPRMGGPPGELFF. The CDR3 nucleotides are TGTGCCAGCAGACCTCGGATGGGGGGGCCACCCGGGGAGCTGTTTTTT.

V usage is TRBV19 and J usage is TRBJ1-1; 7 bases are shared with TRBD1. J gave up 1 base and V 3 bases, and 8 bases lay outside the gene matches. The CDR3 length is 16 residues. The germline V gene encodes CDR1 LNHDA and CDR2 SQIVND (reference sequence). CDR3 loop: CASSIRDSVPNTEAFF. Here the CDR3 DNA reads TGTGCCAGTAGTATCCGGGACAGCGTACCGAACACTGAAGCTTTCTTT. Full variable domain (missing parts from reference TRBV19 and TRBJ1-1): DGGITQSPKYLFRKEGQNVTLSCEQNLNHDAMYWYRQDPGQGLRLIYYSQIVNDFQKGDIAEGYSVSREKKESFPLTVTSAQKNPTAFYLCASSIRDSVPNTEAFFGQGTRLTVV.